The text below deals with one T cell receptor beta chain. Its antigen remains unknown. The data stem from a study of T cells in narcolepsy. The overall study: Donors had narcolepsy type 1 or type 2, or were healthy controls. Study observations and caveats: Autoreactive clone sequences were missing from some blood memory CD4+ repertoires. Autoreactive HCRT-specific and TRIB2-specific clonotypes were marked in same-patient CSF-versus-blood CD4+ comparisons. Reportedly, autoreactive clonotypes were serially detected in patients' blood but not controls'.

There are 14 residues in the CDR3. Germline CDR1 is LNHDA and CDR2 is SQIVND (reference sequence). V was clipped by 7 bases and J by 4 bases, with 17 bases between them. Repertoires were generated with immunoSEQ multiplex PCR, while TCRdb's copy carries only in-frame clones and drops some. The sample carries tens of thousands of clones, about 90% recorded once. This TCR was sampled from a human donor with narcolepsy. The J gene is TRBJ2-7, the V gene TRBV19; D might be TRBD1 or TRBD2, each matching 5 bases. Sample: CD45RA- memory CD4+ T cells from PBMCs. CDR3 residues: CASMPGKTGYEQYF. CDR3 DNA sequence: TGTGCCAGTATGCCAGGGAAAACGGGGTACGAGCAGTACTTC.